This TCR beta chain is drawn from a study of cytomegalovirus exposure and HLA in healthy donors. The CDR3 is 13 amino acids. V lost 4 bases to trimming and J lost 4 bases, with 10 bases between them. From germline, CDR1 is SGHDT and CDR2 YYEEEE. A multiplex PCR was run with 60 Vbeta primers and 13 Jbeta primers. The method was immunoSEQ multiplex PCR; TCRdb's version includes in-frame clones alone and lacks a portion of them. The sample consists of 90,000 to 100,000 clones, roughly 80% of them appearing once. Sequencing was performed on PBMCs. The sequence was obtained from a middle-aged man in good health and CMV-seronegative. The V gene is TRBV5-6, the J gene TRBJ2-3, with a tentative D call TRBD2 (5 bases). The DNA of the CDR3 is TGTGCCAGCAGCAACGGGGTCGCAGATACGCAGTATTTT. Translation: CASSNGVADTQYF.